Below, 25 T cell receptor beta chains from the same sample are listed, as sequenced in a study of T-cell reconstitution after alpha-beta-depleted transplantation in children. The TCRbeta library incorporated unique molecular identifiers. Using its own MiXCR run on the PCR reads, TCRdb lists one record per CDR3 protein. The sample lists about 190,000 distinct CDR3 sequences; roughly 6.8% were seen once. The material sequenced was PBMCs from the stem cell graft donor, taken from the stem cell graft. These receptors were obtained from a human donor who donated a stem cell graft to a child with Wiskott-Aldrich syndrome.

Concerning this clonotype itself: A much larger clone lies a single base off, so this may be a read error. The V and J genes are TRBV29-1 and TRBJ2-2; possibly TRBD2 for D (5 bases). CDR3 length: 10 amino acids. Germline V lookup: CDR1 SQVTM, CDR2 ANQGSEA. The CDR3: CSVSNGKLFF. CDR3 DNA: TGCAGCGTTTCGAACGGGAAGCTGTTTTTT.

The table lists this clonotype with many counts. This sequence joins TRBV7-2 and TRBJ2-1, with TRBD2 identical over 9 bases. Per the germline V gene, CDR1 is SGHTA and CDR2 is FQGNSA. J lost 10 bases, V lost 4 bases, and 8 bases had no gene match. The CDR3 covers 14 residues. The CDR3 DNA reads TGTGCCAGCAGCTCCGCGGCTAGCGGGACAGAGCAGTTCTTC. Translating gives CASSSAASGTEQFF.

This clonotype was found many times. V usage is TRBV6-5 and J usage is TRBJ2-4, with a possible D match to TRBD2 (6 bases). The CDR3 extends over 14 amino acids. CDR1 is MNHEY, CDR2 SVGAGI, per germline. The V end lost 5 bases, the J end lost 5 bases, and 13 bases lay between the germline ends. CDR3 in amino acids: CASSTRERQNIQYF. Written as DNA, the CDR3 is TGTGCCAGCAGTACTCGGGAGCGCCAAAACATTCAGTACTTC.

J is TRBJ2-2 and V is TRBV5-1; 8 bases align to TRBD1. The CDR3 is 15 amino acids. V was clipped by 3 bases and J by 5 bases; unmatched bases: 6. Germline loops: CDR1 SGHRS, CDR2 YFSETQ. In DNA, the CDR3 is TGCGCCAGCAGCTATAGACAGGGGAGGACCGGGGAGCTGTTTTTT. Protein: CASSYRQGRTGELFF.

Ten or more counts support this clonotype. The rearrangement joins TRBV20-1 to TRBJ1-2, with 7 bases matching TRBD1. Per the germline V gene, CDR1 is DFQATT and CDR2 is SNEGSKA (reference sequence). With V trimmed by 3 bases and J by 2 bases, 3 bases remained unmatched. The CDR3 is made up of 13 amino acids. Written as DNA, the CDR3 is TGCAGTGCTAGCAAACAGGGGAACTATGGCTACACCTTC. Its protein is CSASKQGNYGYTF.

This clonotype has at least ten counts. The chain combines TRBV12-3 or TRBV12-4 with TRBJ2-1, with a weak D call TRBD1 (6 bases). V shed 5 bases and J shed 7 bases, with 9 bases lying between them. The CDR3 runs 12 residues. CDR3 nucleotide sequence: TGTGCCAGCAGTACAGGGATGAATGAGCAGTTCTTC. Protein product: CASSTGMNEQFF.

This clonotype was recorded at least ten times. The chain has TRBV5-1 and TRBJ2-2; D unresolved. Trimming removed 1 base at V and 1 base at J, with 2 bases between. The germline gives CDR1 SGHRS, CDR2 YFSETQ. The CDR3 has 13 residues. The CDR3 DNA follows: TGCGCCAGCAGCTTGAAGAACACCGGGGAGCTGTTTTTT. Its translation: CASSLKNTGELFF.

This clonotype came up many times. The CDR3 sequence: CASSLANRNNQPQHF. In DNA form, the CDR3 reads TGTGCCAGCAGTTTAGCGAACAGAAACAATCAGCCCCAGCATTTT. The chain recombines TRBV12-3 or TRBV12-4 with TRBJ1-5; D remains ambiguous. The CDR3 spans 15 residues. The V end was cut by 0 bases, the J end by 3 bases, with 9 bases between.

This sequence joins TRBV14 and TRBJ2-3; no clear D. The CDR3 loop spans 12 amino acids. Trimming stripped 0 bases from V and 6 bases from J, with 4 bases between. CDR1 and CDR2 from the germline V gene are SGHDN and FVKESK. Here the CDR3 reads CASSQDSDTQYF. DNA for the CDR3: TGTGCCAGCAGCCAAGATAGCGATACGCAGTATTTT.

The sample holds a few counts of this clonotype. V usage is TRBV11-2 and J usage is TRBJ2-5; D may match TRBD1 or TRBD2 (9 bases each). The V end was cut by 5 bases, the J end by 5 bases, with 27 bases between. The CDR3 has 18 amino acids. Looked up from germline, CDR1 is SGHAT and CDR2 is FQNNGV. DNA for the CDR3: TGTGCCAGCAGCCGACAGGGGGGAGGGGCGGGAGGGTATGAGACCCAGTACTTC. Encoded protein: CASSRQGGGAGGYETQYF.

This clonotype was detected many times. V usage is TRBV7-2 and J usage is TRBJ1-6, with D unresolved. The germline V gene has CDR1 SGHTA and CDR2 FQGNSA. The CDR3 length is 18 residues. V lost 0 bases and J lost 0, with 12 bases in between. CDR3 bases: TGTGCCAGCAGCTTAGCGCGTCTCTCGAGCTCCTATAATTCACCCCTCCACTTT. Its protein is CASSLARLSSSYNSPLHF.

The rearrangement links TRBV27 to TRBJ1-2; D unclear. CDR3 length: 14 residues. Germline V CDR1 and CDR2: MNHEY, SMNVEV (reference sequence). V lost 3 bases to trimming and J lost 3 bases, with 11 bases between them. CDR3 amino acids: CASSFSGRDYGYTF. The CDR3 DNA reads TGTGCCAGCAGTTTTTCCGGCAGAGACTATGGCTACACCTTC.

This clonotype was detected a few times. This chain uses TRBV18 with TRBJ1-1, with a possible D match to TRBD1 (6 bases). CDR1 and CDR2 from the germline V gene are KGHSH and LQKENI. The CDR3 is 15 residues long. The V end lost 8 bases, the J end lost 3 bases, and 19 bases lay between the germline ends. The CDR3 sequence is CASPIWVGADTEAFF. For the CDR3, the DNA is TGTGCCAGCCCCATTTGGGTGGGGGCGGACACTGAAGCTTTCTTT.

This clonotype is medium-sized (0.01 to 0.1%). This sequence joins TRBV15 and TRBJ2-6; D call uncertain. Germline V gives CDR1 LNHNV, CDR2 YYDKDF (reference sequence). The CDR3 extends over 15 amino acids. Trimming stripped 0 bases from V and 0 bases from J, with 3 bases between. CDR3 residues: CATSRDNSGANVLTF. The CDR3 region has the DNA TGTGCCACCAGCAGAGACAACTCTGGGGCCAACGTCCTGACTTTC.

The chain combines TRBV3-1 with TRBJ2-3, with TRBD2 matching 8 bases. Looked up from germline, CDR1 is LGHDT and CDR2 is YNNKEL (reference sequence). The CDR3 length is 16 residues. The ends lost 0 bases at V and 2 bases at J; junction bases unmatched: 4. The CDR3 bases are TGTGCCAGCAGCCAAGATCTGCGGGGGGCCACAGATACGCAGTATTTT. It translates to CASSQDLRGATDTQYF.

This clonotype showed up many times. V is TRBV6-1 and J is TRBJ1-2, with D uncertain. Germline V gene data show CDR1 as MNHNS and CDR2 as SASEGT. V gave up 8 bases and J gave up 0 bases, with 13 bases separating them. This CDR3 comprises 14 residues. In DNA, the CDR3 is TGTGCCAGCGCGGGAAGTTTTCCTAACTATGGCTACACCTTC. Its protein product is CASAGSFPNYGYTF.

The chain links TRBV18 to TRBJ2-7; D gene uncertain. The CDR3 is 13 residues long. V was cut by 2 bases and J by 1 base, with 6 bases left in between. Germline V gene data show CDR1 as KGHSH and CDR2 as LQKENI. CDR3 sequence (DNA): TGTGCCAGCTCACCATCTGGGTCCTACGAGCAGTACTTC. Translation: CASSPSGSYEQYF. The entire variable domain, with the rest obtained from reference TRBV18 and TRBJ2-7, is as follows: NAGVMQNPRHLVRRRGQEARLRCSPMKGHSHVYWYRQLPEEGLKFMVYLQKENIIDESGMPKERFSAEFPKEGPSILRIQQVVRGDSAAYFCASSPSGSYEQYFGPGTRLTVT.

In its sample, this clonotype was seen many times. The rearrangement joins TRBV12-3 or TRBV12-4 to TRBJ2-1; no clear D. The V end lost 2 bases, the J end lost 7 bases, and 9 bases lay between the germline ends. CDR3 length equals 13 residues. The CDR3 loop reads CASSLSSGNEQFF. CDR3 DNA: TGTGCCAGCAGTTTAAGCTCAGGTAATGAGCAGTTCTTC.

At least ten counts were recorded for this clonotype. The V call is TRBV7-9, the J call TRBJ2-5, with 7 bases aligning to TRBD1. Germline CDR1 SEHNR, CDR2 FQNEAQ (reference sequence). The CDR3 is 16 amino acids. Trimming at V came to 3 bases and at J to 1 base, leaving 8 bases not matched to a gene. The CDR3 reads CASSLGTATIQETQYF. CDR3 sequence (DNA): TGTGCCAGCAGCTTGGGGACAGCGACAATCCAAGAGACCCAGTACTTC.

The chain combines TRBV5-1 with TRBJ2-5; D unresolved. The CDR3 runs 13 residues. CDR1 SGHRS and CDR2 YFSETQ come from the germline V gene. V lost 0 bases, J lost 3 bases, and 6 bases lay in between. The CDR3 reads CASSLGPEETQYF. DNA for the CDR3: TGCGCCAGCAGCTTGGGGCCAGAAGAGACCCAGTACTTC.

This clonotype was detected ten times or more. The rearrangement joins TRBV5-1 to TRBJ2-5, with TRBD2 identical over 10 bases. This CDR3 is 17 amino acids long. The V gene end was trimmed by 0 bases and the J gene end by 2 bases; junction bases not matched to a gene: 7. Per the germline V gene, CDR1 is SGHRS and CDR2 is YFSETQ. In DNA, the CDR3 is TGCGCCAGCAGCTTGGGAGCGGGAGGGTCCTATCAAGAGACCCAGTACTTC. This gives the protein CASSLGAGGSYQETQYF.

This clonotype appeared many times. This chain links TRBV5-1 with TRBJ2-5, with 7 bases aligning to TRBD2. This CDR3 region has 16 residues. The J segment lost 8 bases and the V segment lost 0 bases, leaving 13 bases of the junction unmatched. CDR1 is SGHRS, CDR2 YFSETQ, per germline. CDR3 sequence: CASSLAVALAAETQYF. CDR3 nucleotide sequence: TGCGCCAGCAGCTTGGCGGTCGCCCTAGCGGCTGAAACCCAGTACTTC.

This clonotype was counted only a few times. The chain recombines TRBV19 with TRBJ2-1, with D uncertain. Trimming pared 6 bases from V and 0 bases from J, leaving 15 bases between. Germline-derived CDR1 and CDR2 are LNHDA and SQIVND (reference sequence). This CDR3 region has 16 residues. The CDR3 spells CASSNGPLYSYNEQFF. The CDR3 DNA reads as TGTGCCAGTAGCAACGGCCCCCTATACTCCTACAATGAGCAGTTCTTC. Full variable domain (rest looked up from reference TRBV19 and TRBJ2-1): DGGITQSPKYLFRKEGQNVTLSCEQNLNHDAMYWYRQDPGQGLRLIYYSQIVNDFQKGDIAEGYSVSREKKESFPLTVTSAQKNPTAFYLCASSNGPLYSYNEQFFGPGTRLTVL.

This clonotype was picked up a small number of times. CDR3 region: CASSLGTGLEAFF. Here the CDR3 DNA reads TGCGCCAGCAGCTTGGGGACAGGGCTGGAAGCTTTCTTT. The chain is built from TRBV5-1 and TRBJ1-1; 8 nucleotides match TRBD1. With V trimmed by 0 bases and J by 8 bases, 3 bases remained unmatched. The CDR3 sequence is 13 residues long. In germline, CDR1 is SGHRS, CDR2 YFSETQ.

This clonotype appeared many times. V and J are TRBV24-1 and TRBJ2-1; no definite D call. The germline CDR1 and CDR2 sequences are KGHDR and SFDVKD. This CDR3 is 12 amino acids long. The V gene lost 3 bases and the J gene lost 2 bases, with 1 base spanning the gap. CDR3 protein: CATSDPYNEQFF. DNA of the CDR3: TGTGCCACCAGTGATCCCTACAATGAGCAGTTCTTC.